The 2 T cell receptor beta chains listed next were all sequenced from one sample in a study of cytomegalovirus exposure and HLA in healthy donors. Here immunoSEQ multiplex PCR was the method, and the copy in TCRdb shows in-frame clones only, minus some. The table has about 200,000 clones, roughly 88% seen once. The specimen sequenced was PBMCs. All receptors come from a woman in her late teens or twenties in good health and CMV-seronegative.

The chain employs TRBV9 and TRBJ2-5; D may be TRBD2 (6 bases). The CDR3 has 15 amino acids. CDR1 is SGDLS, CDR2 YYNGEE, per germline. V was trimmed by 3 bases and J by 5 bases, leaving 17 bases between them. CDR3: CASSGGVGSGETQYF. The CDR3 coding sequence is TGTGCCAGCAGCGGGGGAGTAGGGAGCGGGGAGACCCAGTACTTC.

This clone was counted once. Written as DNA, the CDR3 is TGCGCCAGCAGACTAGCGGGAGAGGCCAAAAACATTCAGTACTTC. Translating it yields CASRLAGEAKNIQYF. This sequence joins TRBV5-1 and TRBJ2-4, with 11 nucleotides matching TRBD2. The CDR3 sequence is 15 residues long. V was clipped by 5 bases and J by 1 base; unmatched bases: 2. The germline gives CDR1 SGHRS, CDR2 YFSETQ.